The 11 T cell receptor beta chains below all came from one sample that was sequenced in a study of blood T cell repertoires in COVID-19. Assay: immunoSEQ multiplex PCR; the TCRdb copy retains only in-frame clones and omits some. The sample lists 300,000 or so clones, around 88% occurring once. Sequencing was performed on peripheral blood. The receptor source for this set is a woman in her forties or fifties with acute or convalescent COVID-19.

CDR3 nucleotides: TGTGCCAGCTCACCAGGACAGGTCGACTCTGGAAACACCATATATTTT. As protein: CASSPGQVDSGNTIYF. This chain links TRBV18 with TRBJ1-3, with TRBD1 matching 7 bases. The CDR3 loop spans 16 amino acids. V gave up 2 bases and J gave up 0 bases; unmatched junction bases: 4. From germline, CDR1 is KGHSH and CDR2 LQKENI.

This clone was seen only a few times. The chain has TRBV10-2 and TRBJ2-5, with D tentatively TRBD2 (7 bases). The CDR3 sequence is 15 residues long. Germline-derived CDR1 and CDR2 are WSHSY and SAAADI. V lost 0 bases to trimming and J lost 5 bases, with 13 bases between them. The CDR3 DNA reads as TGCGCCAGCAGTGAGTCGACTCCGGGGGGCGAGACCCAGTACTTC. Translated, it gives CASSESTPGGETQYF.

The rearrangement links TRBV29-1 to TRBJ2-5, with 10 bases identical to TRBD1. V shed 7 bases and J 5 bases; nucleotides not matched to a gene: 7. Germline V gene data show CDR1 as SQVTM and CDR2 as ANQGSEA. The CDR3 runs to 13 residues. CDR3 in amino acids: CSDQTGGAETQYF. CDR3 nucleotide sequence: TGCAGCGACCAGACAGGGGGCGCCGAGACCCAGTACTTC.

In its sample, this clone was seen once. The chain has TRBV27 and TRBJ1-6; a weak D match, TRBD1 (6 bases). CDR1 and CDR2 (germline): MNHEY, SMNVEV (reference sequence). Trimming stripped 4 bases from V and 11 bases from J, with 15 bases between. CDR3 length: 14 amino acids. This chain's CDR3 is CASSSRDTFTPLHF. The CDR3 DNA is TGTGCCAGCAGTTCCAGGGACACGTTTACACCCCTCCACTTT.

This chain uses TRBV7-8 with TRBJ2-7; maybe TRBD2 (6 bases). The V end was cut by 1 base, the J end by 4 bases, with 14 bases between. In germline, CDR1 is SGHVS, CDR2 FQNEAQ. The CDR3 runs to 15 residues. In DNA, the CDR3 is TGTGCCAGCAGCTTAGAAGGAGGGCCCAGGTACGAGCAGTACTTC. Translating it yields CASSLEGGPRYEQYF.

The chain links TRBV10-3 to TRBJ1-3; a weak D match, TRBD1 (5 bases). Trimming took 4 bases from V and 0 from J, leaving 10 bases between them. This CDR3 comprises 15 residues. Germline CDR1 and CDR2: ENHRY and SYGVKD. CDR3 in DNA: TGTGCCATCAGTGGAACAGGAACCTCTGGAAACACCATATATTTT. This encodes CAISGTGTSGNTIYF.

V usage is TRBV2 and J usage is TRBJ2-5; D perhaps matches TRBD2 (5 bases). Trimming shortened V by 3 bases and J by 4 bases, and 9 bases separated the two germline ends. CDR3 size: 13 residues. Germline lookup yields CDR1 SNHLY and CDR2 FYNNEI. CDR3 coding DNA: TGTGCCAGCAGTGACATCAGCGGAGAGACCCAGTACTTC. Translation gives CASSDISGETQYF. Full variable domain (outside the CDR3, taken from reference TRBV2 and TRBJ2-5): EPEVTQTPSHQVTQMGQEVILRCVPISNHLYFYWYRQILGQKVEFLVSFYNNEISEKSEIFDDQFSVERPDGSNFTLKIRSTKLEDSAMYFCASSDISGETQYFGPGTRLLVL.

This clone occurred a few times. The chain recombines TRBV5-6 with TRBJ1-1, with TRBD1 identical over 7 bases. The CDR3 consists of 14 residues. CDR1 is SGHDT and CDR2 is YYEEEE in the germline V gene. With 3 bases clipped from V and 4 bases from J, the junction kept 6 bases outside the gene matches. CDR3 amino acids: CASSSSGGPTEAFF. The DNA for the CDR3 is TGTGCCAGCAGCTCTTCAGGGGGTCCCACTGAAGCTTTCTTT.

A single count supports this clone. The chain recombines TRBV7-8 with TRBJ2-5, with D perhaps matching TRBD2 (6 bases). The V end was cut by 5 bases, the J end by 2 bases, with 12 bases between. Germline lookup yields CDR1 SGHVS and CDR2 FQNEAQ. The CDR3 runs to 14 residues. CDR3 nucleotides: TGTGCCAGCAGCGCGACTAGGCTTCAAGAGACCCAGTACTTC. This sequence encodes CASSATRLQETQYF.

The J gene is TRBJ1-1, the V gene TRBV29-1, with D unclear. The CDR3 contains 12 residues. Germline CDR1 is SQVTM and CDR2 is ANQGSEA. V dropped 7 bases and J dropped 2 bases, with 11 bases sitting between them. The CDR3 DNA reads TGCAGCGAGCGACCGACTAACACTGAAGCTTTCTTT. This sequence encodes CSERPTNTEAFF.

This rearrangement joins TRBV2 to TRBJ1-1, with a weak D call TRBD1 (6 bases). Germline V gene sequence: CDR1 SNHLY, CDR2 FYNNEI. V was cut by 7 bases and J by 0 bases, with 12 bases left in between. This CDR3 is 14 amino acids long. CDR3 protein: CASKDSFMNTEAFF. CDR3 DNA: TGTGCCAGCAAGGACAGCTTTATGAACACTGAAGCTTTCTTT.